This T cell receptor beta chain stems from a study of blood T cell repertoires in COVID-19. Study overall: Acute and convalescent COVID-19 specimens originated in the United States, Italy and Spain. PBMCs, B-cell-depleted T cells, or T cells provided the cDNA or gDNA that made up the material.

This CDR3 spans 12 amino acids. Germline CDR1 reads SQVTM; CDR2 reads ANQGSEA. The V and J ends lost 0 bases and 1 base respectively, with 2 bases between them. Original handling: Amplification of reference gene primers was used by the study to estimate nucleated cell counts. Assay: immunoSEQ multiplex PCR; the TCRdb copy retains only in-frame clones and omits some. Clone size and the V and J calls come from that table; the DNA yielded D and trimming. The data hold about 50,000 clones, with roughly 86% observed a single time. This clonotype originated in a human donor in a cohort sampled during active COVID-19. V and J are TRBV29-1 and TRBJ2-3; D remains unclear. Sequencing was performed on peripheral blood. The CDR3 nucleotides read TGCAGCGTTGAAGACGGCACAGATACGCAGTATTTT. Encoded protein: CSVEDGTDTQYF.